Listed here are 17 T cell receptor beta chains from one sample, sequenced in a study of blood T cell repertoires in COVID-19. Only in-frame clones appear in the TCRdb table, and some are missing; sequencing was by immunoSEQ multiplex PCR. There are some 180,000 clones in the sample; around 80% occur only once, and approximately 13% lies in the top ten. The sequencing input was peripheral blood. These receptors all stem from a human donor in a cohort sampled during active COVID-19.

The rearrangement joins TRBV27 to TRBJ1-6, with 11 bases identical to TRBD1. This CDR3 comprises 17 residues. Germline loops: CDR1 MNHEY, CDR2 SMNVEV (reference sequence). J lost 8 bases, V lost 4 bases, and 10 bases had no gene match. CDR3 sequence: CASSSHILGQGDSPLHF. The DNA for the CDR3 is TGTGCCAGCAGTTCACATATCTTGGGACAGGGGGATTCACCCCTCCACTTT.

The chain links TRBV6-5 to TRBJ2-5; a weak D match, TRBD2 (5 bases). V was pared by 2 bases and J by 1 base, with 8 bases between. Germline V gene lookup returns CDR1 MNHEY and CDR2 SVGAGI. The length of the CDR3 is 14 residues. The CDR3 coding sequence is TGTGCCAGCAGTTACGACGGGATCCAAGAGACCCAGTACTTC. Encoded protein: CASSYDGIQETQYF.

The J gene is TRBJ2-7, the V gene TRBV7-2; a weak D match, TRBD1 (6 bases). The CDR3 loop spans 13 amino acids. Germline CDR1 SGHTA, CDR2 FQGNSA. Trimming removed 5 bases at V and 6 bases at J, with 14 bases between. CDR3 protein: CASSTGHAREQYF. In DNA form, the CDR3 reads TGTGCCAGCAGCACAGGGCACGCTCGCGAGCAGTACTTC. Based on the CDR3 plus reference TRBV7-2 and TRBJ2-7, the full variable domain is GAGVSQSPSNKVTEKGKDVELRCDPISGHTALYWYRQSLGQGLEFLIYFQGNSAPDKSGLPSDRFSAERTGGSVSTLTIQRTQQEDSAVYLCASSTGHAREQYFGPGTRLTVT.

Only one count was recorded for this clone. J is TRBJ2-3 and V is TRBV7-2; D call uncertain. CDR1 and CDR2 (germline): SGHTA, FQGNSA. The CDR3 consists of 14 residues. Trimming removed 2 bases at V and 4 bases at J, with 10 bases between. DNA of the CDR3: TGTGCCAGCAGCTTAAGAGGCCCCCCAGATACGCAGTATTTT. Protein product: CASSLRGPPDTQYF.

CDR3: CASSEDRLGEQYF. CDR3 DNA sequence: TGCGCCAGCAGTGAAGACAGACTGGGGGAGCAGTACTTC. V is TRBV10-2 and J is TRBJ2-7; a weak D match, TRBD1 (5 bases). This CDR3 region has 13 residues. The ends were cut back, 3 bases at V and 7 bases at J, with 13 bases in the middle. CDR1 WSHSY and CDR2 SAAADI come from the germline V gene.

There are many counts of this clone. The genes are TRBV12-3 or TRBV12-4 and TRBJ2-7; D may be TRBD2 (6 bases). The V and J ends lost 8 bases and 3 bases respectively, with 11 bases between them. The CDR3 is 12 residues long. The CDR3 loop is CASGGALYEQYF. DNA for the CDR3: TGTGCCAGCGGCGGGGCCCTCTACGAGCAGTACTTC.

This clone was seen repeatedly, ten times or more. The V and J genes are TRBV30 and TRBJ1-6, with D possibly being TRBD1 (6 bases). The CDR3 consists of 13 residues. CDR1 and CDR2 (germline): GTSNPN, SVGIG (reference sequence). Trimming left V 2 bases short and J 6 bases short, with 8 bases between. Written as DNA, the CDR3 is TGTGCCTGGAGTACAGGGAGTAATTCACCCCTCCACTTT. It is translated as CAWSTGSNSPLHF.

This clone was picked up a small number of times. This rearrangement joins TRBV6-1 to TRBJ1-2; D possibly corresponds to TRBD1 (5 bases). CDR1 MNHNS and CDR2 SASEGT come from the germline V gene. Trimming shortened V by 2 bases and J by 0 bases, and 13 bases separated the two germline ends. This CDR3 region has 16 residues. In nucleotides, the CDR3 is TGTGCCAGCAGTGAAATAGGGGAGGCAGCTAACTATGGCTACACCTTC. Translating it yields CASSEIGEAANYGYTF.

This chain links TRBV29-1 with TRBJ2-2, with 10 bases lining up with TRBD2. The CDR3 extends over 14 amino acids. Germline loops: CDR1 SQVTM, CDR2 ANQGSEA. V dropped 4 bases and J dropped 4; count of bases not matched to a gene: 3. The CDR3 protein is CSVGAGGGTGELFF. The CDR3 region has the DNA TGCAGCGTTGGAGCGGGAGGGGGCACCGGGGAGCTGTTTTTT.

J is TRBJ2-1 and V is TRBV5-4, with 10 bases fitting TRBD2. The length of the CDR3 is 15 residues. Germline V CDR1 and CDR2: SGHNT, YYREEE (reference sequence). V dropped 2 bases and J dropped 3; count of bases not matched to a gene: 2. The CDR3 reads CASSLPSGSYNEQFF. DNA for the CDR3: TGTGCCAGCAGCTTACCTAGCGGGAGCTACAATGAGCAGTTCTTC.

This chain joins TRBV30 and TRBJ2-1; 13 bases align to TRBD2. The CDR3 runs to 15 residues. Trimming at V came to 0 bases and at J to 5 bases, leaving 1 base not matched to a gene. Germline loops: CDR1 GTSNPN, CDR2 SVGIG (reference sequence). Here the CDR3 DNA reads TGTGCCTGGAGTGTACTAGCGGGAGGGGACAATGAGCAGTTCTTC. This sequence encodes CAWSVLAGGDNEQFF.

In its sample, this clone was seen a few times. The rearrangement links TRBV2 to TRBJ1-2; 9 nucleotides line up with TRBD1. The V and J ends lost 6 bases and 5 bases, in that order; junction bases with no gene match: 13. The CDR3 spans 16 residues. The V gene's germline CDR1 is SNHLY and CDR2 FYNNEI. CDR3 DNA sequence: TGTGCCAGCAGGGCGAACCGGGACAGGGCGAAGTATGGCTACACCTTC. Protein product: CASRANRDRAKYGYTF.

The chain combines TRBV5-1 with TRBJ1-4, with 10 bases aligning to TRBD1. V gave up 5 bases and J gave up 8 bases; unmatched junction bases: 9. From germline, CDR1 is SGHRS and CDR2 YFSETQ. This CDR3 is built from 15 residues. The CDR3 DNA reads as TGCGCCAGCAGGTTCGACAGGGGGCGAGGGGAAAAACTGTTTTTT. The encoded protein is CASRFDRGRGEKLFF.

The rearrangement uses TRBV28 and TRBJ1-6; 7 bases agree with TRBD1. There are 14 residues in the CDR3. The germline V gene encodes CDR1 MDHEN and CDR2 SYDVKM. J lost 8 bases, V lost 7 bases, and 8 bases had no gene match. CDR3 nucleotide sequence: TGTGCCAGCACCGGACACAGGGGTTATTCACCCCTCCACTTT. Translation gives CASTGHRGYSPLHF.

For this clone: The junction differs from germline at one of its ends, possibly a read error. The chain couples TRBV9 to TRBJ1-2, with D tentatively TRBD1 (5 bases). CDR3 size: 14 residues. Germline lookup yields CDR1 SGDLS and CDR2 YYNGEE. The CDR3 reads CANSVFSGDDGYTF. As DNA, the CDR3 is TGTGCCAACAGCGTTTTTTCGGGGGACGATGGCTACACCTTC.

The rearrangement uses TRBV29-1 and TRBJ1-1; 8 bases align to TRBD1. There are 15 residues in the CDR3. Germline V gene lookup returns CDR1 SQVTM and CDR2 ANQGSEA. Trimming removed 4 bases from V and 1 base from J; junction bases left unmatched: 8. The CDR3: CSVGGRGPGNTEAFF. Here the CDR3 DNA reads TGCAGCGTTGGAGGCAGGGGGCCGGGGAACACTGAAGCTTTCTTT. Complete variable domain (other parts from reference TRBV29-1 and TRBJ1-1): SAVISQKPSRDICQRGTSLTIQCQVDSQVTMMFWYRQQPGQSLTLIATANQGSEATYESGFVIDKFPISRPNLTFSTLTVSNMSPEDSSIYLCSVGGRGPGNTEAFFGQGTRLTVV.

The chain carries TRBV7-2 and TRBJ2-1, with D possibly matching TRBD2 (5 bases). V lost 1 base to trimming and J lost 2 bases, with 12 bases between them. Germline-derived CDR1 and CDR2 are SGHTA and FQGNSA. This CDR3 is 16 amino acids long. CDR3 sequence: CASSLVVGLPYNEQFF. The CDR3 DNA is TGTGCCAGCAGCTTAGTAGTCGGACTCCCCTACAATGAGCAGTTCTTC.